Following are 23 T cell receptor beta chains from one sample sequenced in a study of chemoradiotherapy in HPV16-positive cancers. TCRdb's copy holds only in-frame clones and misses some; the assay was immunoSEQ multiplex PCR. The sample includes over 1,500 clones, more than 75% seen only once; the top ten take 5.5% to 7.5%. Sequenced here: tumor tissue, sampled from a patient who underwent chemoradiotherapy. The receptor set was obtained from a human donor with HPV-associated anogenital cancer.

V usage is TRBV28 and J usage is TRBJ1-2; TRBD1 agrees at 9 bases. The CDR3 runs 17 residues. CDR1 is MDHEN and CDR2 is SYDVKM in the germline V gene. V dropped 3 bases and J dropped 3; count of bases not matched to a gene: 11. The CDR3 nucleotides are TGTGCCAGCAGTTTGCAACTAACAGGGGGCAGCGACTATGGCTACACCTTC. Amino acids: CASSLQLTGGSDYGYTF.

The rearrangement joins TRBV5-1 to TRBJ2-2; D may be TRBD1 (6 bases). Germline CDR1 SGHRS, CDR2 YFSETQ. The V end was cut by 0 bases, the J end by 6 bases, with 18 bases between. The CDR3 covers 17 residues. CDR3: CASSLGVGGAGAGELFF. CDR3 coding DNA: TGCGCCAGCAGCTTGGGAGTAGGGGGTGCCGGCGCCGGGGAGCTGTTTTTT. The complete variable domain, with remaining parts taken from reference TRBV5-1 and TRBJ2-2, reads KAGVTQTPRYLIKTRGQQVTLSCSPISGHRSVSWYQQTPGQGLQFLFEYFSETQRNKGNFPGRFSGRQFSNSRSEMNVSTLELGDSALYLCASSLGVGGAGAGELFFGEGSRLTVL.

This clone was seen a few times. This chain connects TRBV6-6 to TRBJ2-1; D gene uncertain. Germline CDR1 reads MNHNY; CDR2 reads SVGAGI (reference sequence). The CDR3 runs to 13 residues. V dropped 0 bases and J dropped 7 bases, with 7 bases sitting between them. CDR3 DNA sequence: TGTGCCAGCAGTTACTCGAAGATAAATGAGCAGTTCTTC. The encoded protein is CASSYSKINEQFF.

The rearrangement joins TRBV2 to TRBJ1-4; D is perhaps TRBD1 (5 bases). Germline-derived CDR1 and CDR2 are SNHLY and FYNNEI. Trimming shortened V by 3 bases and J by 4 bases, and 9 bases separated the two germline ends. This CDR3 contains 14 residues. The DNA for the CDR3 is TGTGCCAGCAGTGAGGTGGGGGGTAATGAAAAACTGTTTTTT. Amino acid sequence: CASSEVGGNEKLFF.

The rearrangement uses TRBV7-9 and TRBJ1-2; 7 nucleotides align to TRBD1. The trim removed 5 bases at V and 5 bases at J, leaving 5 bases unmatched. In germline, CDR1 is SEHNR, CDR2 FQNEAQ (reference sequence). The CDR3 is 13 residues long. This chain's CDR3 is CASSADREYGYTF. CDR3 in DNA: TGTGCCAGCAGCGCCGACAGGGAGTATGGCTACACCTTC. Variable domain in full (rest from reference TRBV7-9 and TRBJ1-2): DTGVSQNPRHKITKRGQNVTFRCDPISEHNRLYWYRQTLGQGPEFLTYFQNEAQLEKSRLLSDRFSAERPKGSFSTLEIQRTEQGDSAMYLCASSADREYGYTFGSGTRLTVV.

This clone occurred a few times. V is TRBV2 and J is TRBJ2-7; 10 positions agree with TRBD2. Germline CDR1 SNHLY, CDR2 FYNNEI. V shed 9 bases and J 0 bases; nucleotides not matched to a gene: 2. This CDR3 is 13 amino acids long. The CDR3 nucleotides are TGTGCCAGTAGCGGGAGGCTCTCCTACGAGCAGTACTTC. Translated, it gives CASSGRLSYEQYF.

V gene TRBV6-1 combines with J gene TRBJ2-7; D is perhaps TRBD1 or TRBD2 (6 bases each). The ends were cut back, 6 bases at V and 6 bases at J, with 15 bases in the middle. The CDR3 is 13 residues long. CDR1 is MNHNS and CDR2 is SASEGT in the germline V gene. CDR3 protein: CASRAGHRGEQYF. The CDR3 DNA reads TGTGCCAGCAGGGCGGGACATAGAGGCGAGCAGTACTTC.

The J gene is TRBJ2-1, the V gene TRBV19; possibly TRBD2 for D (6 bases). Looked up from germline, CDR1 is LNHDA and CDR2 is SQIVND (reference sequence). This CDR3 contains 15 residues. Trimming left V 3 bases short and J 4 bases short, with 13 bases between. The DNA of the CDR3 is TGTGCCAGTAGTATCGGAGGGAGCGCGTACAATGAGCAGTTCTTC. This codes for CASSIGGSAYNEQFF.

V usage is TRBV6-1 and J usage is TRBJ2-3; D gene ambiguous. CDR3 size: 13 residues. Trimming removed 2 bases from V and 5 bases from J, with 8 bases in between. Per germline, CDR1 MNHNS and CDR2 SASEGT. The CDR3 DNA reads TGTGCCAGCAGTGAAAGAAGGGTAGATACGCAGTATTTT. The encoded protein is CASSERRVDTQYF.

J is TRBJ2-2 and V is TRBV5-1; 7 positions agree with TRBD2. J gave up 13 bases and V 4 bases, and 10 bases lay outside the gene matches. This CDR3 is built from 13 residues. The germline CDR1 and CDR2 sequences are SGHRS and YFSETQ. The CDR3 region has the DNA TGCGCCAGCAGCCCTCGGGACCGCGGGAGGCTGTTTTTT. Residues: CASSPRDRGRLFF.

This clone was observed a single time. The rearrangement uses TRBV2 and TRBJ2-5; 9 bases agree with TRBD1. The CDR3 length is 16 residues. J gave up 2 bases and V 6 bases, and 10 bases lay outside the gene matches. CDR1 and CDR2 (germline): SNHLY, FYNNEI. The CDR3 DNA sequence: TGTGCCAGCAGAGGGACAGGGAACATAGGACAAGAGACCCAGTACTTC. Its translation: CASRGTGNIGQETQYF.

The chain recombines TRBV13 with TRBJ1-2; TRBD1 matches at 8 bases. This CDR3 region has 13 residues. The ends lost 0 bases at V and 6 bases at J; junction bases unmatched: 0. CDR1 and CDR2 from the germline V gene are PRHDT and FYEKMQ (reference sequence). The CDR3 protein is CASSLGTGDGYTF. CDR3 coding DNA: TGTGCCAGCAGCTTAGGGACAGGGGATGGCTACACCTTC.

This clone was seen only a few times. The V gene is TRBV5-1, the J gene TRBJ1-2; D possibly corresponds to TRBD1 (5 bases). Looked up from germline, CDR1 is SGHRS and CDR2 is YFSETQ. The CDR3 extends over 14 amino acids. Trimming left V 0 bases short and J 4 bases short, with 10 bases between. The CDR3 reads CASSLAQGTYGYTF. The DNA of the CDR3 is TGCGCCAGCAGCTTGGCTCAGGGAACCTATGGCTACACCTTC.

This chain uses TRBV9 with TRBJ2-7, with 9 bases fitting TRBD1. This CDR3 region has 14 residues. With V trimmed by 1 base and J by 4 bases, 3 bases remained unmatched. Germline CDR1 reads SGDLS; CDR2 reads YYNGEE. The CDR3 reads CASSVTGGGYEQYF. CDR3 nucleotide sequence: TGTGCCAGCAGCGTAACAGGGGGCGGGTACGAGCAGTACTTC.

Details on this clone: Other DNA sequences in this sample translate to the same CDR3. The chain links TRBV5-1 to TRBJ1-1; D is uncertain. The germline gives CDR1 SGHRS, CDR2 YFSETQ. The length of the CDR3 is 12 residues. The V gene lost 0 bases and the J gene lost 7 bases, with 7 bases spanning the gap. The CDR3 here is CASSLEGSEAFF. CDR3 in DNA: TGCGCCAGCAGCTTGGAGGGAAGTGAAGCTTTCTTT.

This sequence joins TRBV21-1 and TRBJ1-2; the listed D gene, TRBD1, was not tested against the DNA. TRBV21-1 is a pseudogene locus. The CDR3 contains 18 residues. In DNA, the CDR3 is TGTGCCAGCAGCAAAATGAGGTCAGGGGGCGATTATGACTATGGCTACACCTTC. Translated: CASSKMRSGGDYDYGYTF.

The rearrangement joins TRBV2 to TRBJ2-1; TRBD2 agrees at 8 bases. The CDR3 consists of 14 residues. The V and J ends lost 5 bases and 8 bases, in that order; junction bases with no gene match: 8. Per the germline V gene, CDR1 is SNHLY and CDR2 is FYNNEI. CDR3 amino acids: CASSQSGRRHEQFF. The CDR3 region has the DNA TGTGCCAGCAGTCAGAGCGGGAGACGCCATGAGCAGTTCTTC. Supplemented by reference TRBV2 and TRBJ2-1, the full variable domain reads EPEVTQTPSHQVTQMGQEVILRCVPISNHLYFYWYRQILGQKVEFLVSFYNNEISEKSEIFDDQFSVERPDGSNFTLKIRSTKLEDSAMYFCASSQSGRRHEQFFGPGTRLTVL.

This chain links TRBV11-3 with TRBJ2-1, with TRBD2 matching over 10 bases. The junction had 6 bases not matched to a gene; V was cut back by 0 bases and J by 7 bases. The CDR3 contains 16 residues. Germline V gene sequence: CDR1 SGHNT, CDR2 YENEEA. In nucleotides, the CDR3 is TGTGCCAGCAGCTTAGATGGTACTAGCGGGAATAATGAGCAGTTCTTC. Translated, it gives CASSLDGTSGNNEQFF.

The V gene is TRBV4-1, the J gene TRBJ2-1; D is unclear. Trimming removed 0 bases at V and 8 bases at J, with 17 bases between. The CDR3 runs 16 residues. Germline-derived CDR1 and CDR2 are MGHRA and YSYEKL. CDR3 bases: TGCGCCAGCAGCCAAGAACCCCCCCACCGGGCCGATGAGCAGTTCTTC. Translating gives CASSQEPPHRADEQFF.

The CDR3 DNA reads as TGTGCCAGCAGGGTCACAGGGCGGATGGAAGAGACCCAGTACTTC. Amino acid sequence: CASRVTGRMEETQYF. The chain combines TRBV6-6 with TRBJ2-5; D perhaps matches TRBD1 (6 bases). V dropped 6 bases and J dropped 3 bases, with 17 bases sitting between them. The CDR3 loop spans 15 amino acids. Per the germline V gene, CDR1 is MNHNY and CDR2 is SVGAGI (reference sequence).

This clone showed up just a few times. V and J are TRBV28 and TRBJ2-5; TRBD2 matches at 12 bases. V lost 3 bases to trimming and J lost 4 bases; unmatched junction nucleotides: 9. The CDR3 is made up of 17 amino acids. CDR1 and CDR2 from the germline V gene are MDHEN and SYDVKM. CDR3 nucleotide sequence: TGTGCCAGCAGTTTTGGCCTAGCGGGGGGGGGAGGAGAGACCCAGTACTTC. Amino acid sequence: CASSFGLAGGGGETQYF.

By proportion, this clone is large (0.1 to 1%). The chain couples TRBV27 to TRBJ2-1; 7 bases align to TRBD2. CDR3 length: 16 amino acids. Germline V gene lookup returns CDR1 MNHEY and CDR2 SMNVEV (reference sequence). The V segment lost 3 bases and the J segment 3 bases; nucleotides outside the gene matches: 8. The CDR3 sequence: CASSLVAGAIYNEQFF. CDR3 sequence (DNA): TGTGCCAGCAGTTTGGTAGCGGGCGCCATCTACAATGAGCAGTTCTTC.

The chain employs TRBV19 and TRBJ1-5; D remains unclear. The CDR3 runs 13 residues. CDR1 and CDR2 from the germline V gene are LNHDA and SQIVND (reference sequence). Trimming removed 7 bases at V and 3 bases at J, with 10 bases between. The CDR3 here is CASTYGLNQPQHF. As DNA, the CDR3 is TGTGCCAGTACATACGGGCTCAATCAGCCCCAGCATTTT.